This T cell receptor (beta chain) was identified during a study of Ad26.COV2.S vaccination and SARS-CoV-2 variants. As for the study in general: By the intramuscular route, Ad26.COV2.S was given once, or twice 56 days apart.

Treatment described: some 20 received Ad26.COV2.S at low or high dose, single or two shots; roughly five received placebo; per-sample allocation not given. Samples analyzed were those drawn on day 63 after the first vaccine or placebo injection. Data came from immunoSEQ multiplex PCR; TCRdb stores just in-frame clones and leaves some out. The sample yields fewer than 900,000 clones, roughly 90% seen once. Details on this clone: The antigen is unknown.

General study findings and limits: Non-spike TCR breadth did not differ much between vaccine and placebo recipients. An underestimation of total T cell responses may have resulted from the TCR breadth and depth analyses.

Looked up from germline, CDR1 is SNHLY and CDR2 is FYNNEI. CDR3 size: 15 residues. V was clipped by 4 bases and J by 4 bases; unmatched bases: 7. V usage is TRBV2 and J usage is TRBJ1-5, with 7 positions matching TRBD1. The material sequenced was peripheral blood, taken in a trial of Ad26.COV2.S vaccine versus placebo. This sequence originates from a person between 18 and 65 years old who received the Ad26.COV2.S COVID-19 vaccine or a placebo. The CDR3 region has the DNA TGTGCCAGCAGTGCCCACAGGGGCCCGAATCAGCCCCAGCATTTT. Translating gives CASSAHRGPNQPQHF.